This entry features one T cell receptor beta chain sequence. The sample is drawn from a study of blood T cell repertoires in COVID-19. About the research overall: Researchers got acute and convalescent COVID-19 samples from the United States, Italy and Spain.

Authors' data handling: Amplification of reference gene primers provided the estimated nucleated cell counts. Sequencing used immunoSEQ multiplex PCR; TCRdb keeps in-frame clones, though not all of them. D and trimming come from the DNA, and the V and J calls and clone size come from that table. The sample contains almost 400,000 clones, 70% to 90% of which appear only once. Germline trimming cut 2 bases from V and 2 bases from J; bases unmatched to any gene: 4. CDR1 is WNHNN and CDR2 is SYGVQD in the germline V gene (reference sequence). The CDR3 sequence is 16 residues long. Seattle's enrolled individuals joined amid active infection and were then monitored longitudinally.

The origin of this receptor is a woman aged 55-70 years with COVID-19, enrolled during active disease. This chain joins TRBV10-1 and TRBJ2-5; TRBD1 agrees at 11 bases. The sequenced sample was peripheral blood. The CDR3 protein is CASSEGGTGGQETQYF. The CDR3 DNA is TGCGCCAGCAGTGAGGGAGGGACAGGGGGGCAAGAGACCCAGTACTTC.